This T cell receptor beta chain was captured in a study of blood T cell repertoires in COVID-19. Looking at the study overall: Specimens from acute and convalescent COVID-19 originated in the United States, Italy and Spain. T cells, B-cell-depleted T cells, or PBMCs provided the cDNA or gDNA that served as material.

Germline CDR1 is LGHDT and CDR2 is YNNKEL (reference sequence). CDR3 length: 14 residues. Trimming cost V 3 bases and J 1 base, with 10 bases left between them. In the study's own analysis: Counts of nucleated cells, estimated from reference gene primer amplification, were obtained. Measured with immunoSEQ multiplex PCR; TCRdb has only the in-frame clones, and not every one. V and J calls and clone size come straight from that table; D and trimming were deduced from the DNA. The sample lists 150,000 to 200,000 clones; under 95% were seen once. The sequencing input was peripheral blood. This chain uses TRBV3-1 (or the pseudogene TRBV3-2) with TRBJ2-7; TRBD2 might be the D (6 bases). The sequence was obtained from a man in his 60s with active or convalescent COVID-19. The CDR3 is CASSQPGDSYEQYF. The CDR3 DNA follows: TGTGCCAGCAGCCAGCCGGGGGATTCCTACGAGCAGTACTTC.